This T cell receptor beta chain appears in the sequencing data of a study of neoadjuvant anti-PD-1 for oral cavity cancer. About the study: Non-progressing patients received a fourth nivolumab dose near day 43, then surgery on days 50-56.

Repertoires were generated with immunoSEQ multiplex PCR, while TCRdb's copy carries only in-frame clones and drops some. Among approximately 7,000 clones listed, roughly three quarters were seen once. This clone was found a few times. Antigen specificity is unknown. Cohort: HPV-negative, locally advanced oral cavity squamous cell carcinoma patients. Study conclusions and caveats: Non-responders to neoadjuvant nivolumab had significantly more clonal PBMC T cells than responders.

CDR1 is SEHNR, CDR2 FQNEAQ, per germline (reference sequence). The germline V and J ends were trimmed by 5 bases and 7 bases, with 18 bases remaining between them. The CDR3 has 14 residues. The specimen was PBMCs, collected before nivolumab (anti-PD-1) treatment. The clonotype originates from a person aged 35 to 85 with oral cavity squamous cell carcinoma. J is TRBJ2-7 and V is TRBV7-9; TRBD1 is a possible D gene (6 bases). CDR3 coding DNA: TGTGCCAGCAGCCCGCATGGGGGCTCCGGTGAGCAGTACTTC. Translated: CASSPHGGSGEQYF.